This T cell receptor beta chain was captured by sequencing in a study of T cells in Graves' hyperthyroidism and ophthalmopathy. Study results and limitations: Blood samples included most of the expanded thyroid clonotypes exceeding 0.001.

Using RNA transcripts as the source, TCR beta CDR3 regions were amplified. HTBI primers were employed in a first-round RT-PCR of the TCR CDR3. TCRdb re-analysed the multiplex PCR reads in MiXCR, keeping a single row per CDR3 protein. The repertoire holds hundreds of thousands of distinct CDR3 sequences, with approximately 24% as singletons. This clonotype was picked up many times. Antigen: not known. The sequenced material came from blood. The sequence was collected from a woman aged 25 to 39 with Graves' ophthalmopathy.

CDR3 nucleotides: TGCGCCAGCAGCAGTCCCAACACCTACGAGCAGTACTTC. Translating gives CASSSPNTYEQYF. The chain carries TRBV5-1 and TRBJ2-7; D gene ambiguous. The V gene's germline CDR1 is SGHRS and CDR2 YFSETQ. V shed 4 bases and J shed 2 bases, with 10 bases lying between them. The CDR3 runs to 13 residues. The complete variable domain, with remaining parts taken from reference TRBV5-1 and TRBJ2-7, reads KAGVTQTPRYLIKTRGQQVTLSCSPISGHRSVSWYQQTPGQGLQFLFEYFSETQRNKGNFPGRFSGRQFSNSRSEMNVSTLELGDSALYLCASSSPNTYEQYFGPGTRLTVT.